This is a list of T cell receptor beta chains from one sample in a study of regulatory T cells in long-lasting Graves disease. TCRdb reanalysed the multiplex PCR reads using MiXCR and keeps one entry per CDR3 protein. Found here are a few hundred thousand distinct CDR3 sequences, under 25% of them singletons; the top ten hold less than 9%. Sequenced here: peripheral blood mononuclear cells (PBMCs), sampled when the disease was refractory, from a patient treated with antithyroid drugs. The receptors originated from a female donor with Graves disease. CDR3s include the opening cysteine and the closing phenylalanine or tryptophan. The D gene is left open where the match is weak. Rows may omit the clone size; those that give it use once, few, many or a size class.

length,J,V,D,size,CDR3,DNA
16,TRBJ2-2,TRBV7-2,.,.,CASSPERTSLTGELFF,TGTGCCAGCAGCCCAGAAAGGACTTCTCTTACCGGGGAGCTGTTTTTT
14,TRBJ1-1,TRBV28,TRBD1,many,CASTETGLNTEAFF,TGTGCCAGCACCGAGACAGGGCTGAACACTGAAGCTTTCTTT
14,TRBJ2-5,TRBV2,TRBD1,many,CASSPQGGSETQYF,TGTGCCAGCAGTCCACAGGGGGGAAGCGAGACCCAGTACTTC
15,TRBJ2-1,TRBV7-6,TRBD2,.,CASSLSGWVVNEQFF,TGTGCCAGCAGTCTTAGCGGGTGGGTGGTCAATGAGCAGTTCTTC
12,TRBJ1-5,TRBV6-1,.,many,CASSGDRQPQHF,TGTGCCAGCAGCGGCGATCGTCAGCCCCAGCATTTT
16,TRBJ2-7,TRBV3-1,TRBD1,few,CASSQGGTGTSYEQYF,TGTGCCAGCAGCCAAGGAGGGACAGGGACCTCCTACGAGCAGTACTTC
16,TRBJ1-5,TRBV28,.,many,CASRTGTFYSNQPQHF,TGTGCCAGCAGGACCGGGACATTCTATAGCAATCAGCCCCAGCATTTT
14,TRBJ1-5,TRBV28,TRBD1,few,CASSLGQDYQPQHF,TGTGCCAGCAGTCTCGGACAGGATTATCAGCCCCAGCATTTT
15,TRBJ2-5,TRBV9,.,.,CASSITSQFQETQYF,TGTGCCAGCAGCATTACCTCTCAGTTCCAAGAGACCCAGTACTTC
14,TRBJ2-4,TRBV7-2,TRBD1,many,CASSLTGQANIQYF,TGTGCCAGCAGCCTGACGGGACAGGCAAACATTCAGTACTTC
13,TRBJ2-7,TRBV5-1,.,.,CASSLGPGAGQYF,TGCGCCAGCAGCCTTGGACCGGGCGCTGGGCAGTACTTC
14,TRBJ1-2,TRBV15,.,.,CATSREAGNYGCTF,TGTGCCACCAGCAGAGAGGCGGGGAACTATGGCTGCACCTTC
15,TRBJ2-5,TRBV15,.,many,CATSRDRSGQETQYF,TGTGCCACCAGCAGAGATCGATCAGGACAAGAGACCCAGTACTTC
13,TRBJ2-2,TRBV14,.,many,CASSGHLTGELFF,TGTGCCAGCAGCGGACACCTCACCGGGGAGCTGTTTTTT
15,TRBJ1-1,TRBV5-1,.,once,CASSPRQALNTEAFF,TGCGCCAGCAGCCCCCGGCAGGCCCTGAACACTGAAGCTTTCTTT
13,TRBJ1-2,TRBV28,.,many,CASSFTDNYGYTF,TGTGCCAGCAGTTTCACCGATAACTATGGCTACACCTTC
13,TRBJ1-1,TRBV7-9,TRBD1,.,CASSLGQGASAFF,TGTGCCAGCAGCTTAGGGCAGGGGGCTTCGGCTTTCTTT
14,TRBJ2-7,TRBV7-2,.,.,CASSSDRGQPEQYF,TGTGCCAGCAGCTCGGATAGGGGACAACCCGAGCAGTACTTC
14,TRBJ1-1,TRBV12-5,.,many,CASGWGHATTEAFF,TGTGCTAGTGGTTGGGGGCACGCTACCACTGAAGCTTTCTTT
15,TRBJ2-3,TRBV6-2/TRBV6-3,TRBD2,few,CASSYTASGRGTQYF,TGTGCCAGCAGTTACACGGCTAGCGGGAGAGGTACGCAGTATTTT
17,TRBJ2-6,TRBV7-6,.,many,CASSNPPRGSGANVLTF,TGTGCCAGCAGCAACCCTCCCCGGGGATCTGGGGCCAACGTCCTGACTTTC
14,TRBJ2-5,TRBV7-9,.,many,CASSLERNQETQYF,TGTGCCAGCAGCTTAGAACGCAACCAAGAGACCCAGTACTTC
14,TRBJ1-1,TRBV13,.,many,CASSLGRVGTEAFF,TGTGCCAGCAGCTTAGGCCGGGTTGGCACTGAAGCTTTCTTT
15,TRBJ2-5,TRBV3-1,.,few,CASSQGGNAAGTQYF,TGTGCCAGCAGCCAGGGCGGGAACGCCGCAGGGACCCAGTACTTC
12,TRBJ2-7,TRBV7-3,TRBD1,many,CASSLTGVEQYF,TGTGCCAGCAGCTTGACAGGGGTCGAGCAGTACTTC
15,TRBJ1-2,TRBV10-3,.,.,CAISEFQGSNYGYTF,TGTGCCATCAGTGAGTTCCAGGGATCTAACTATGGCTACACCTTC
17,TRBJ1-4,TRBV6-1,.,.,CASSDPPPWGGNEKLFF,TGTGCCAGCAGTGACCCACCACCCTGGGGAGGTAATGAAAAACTGTTTTTT
17,TRBJ2-6,TRBV5-1,.,.,CASSLTASRSGANVLTF,TGCGCCAGCAGCTTGACGGCATCCCGCTCTGGGGCCAACGTCCTGACTTTC
16,TRBJ2-7,TRBV24-1,TRBD2,many,CATSDSGTSTFYEQYF,TGTGCCACCAGTGACTCCGGGACTAGCACTTTCTACGAGCAGTACTTC
13,TRBJ2-6,TRBV29-1,.,few,CSADFSGANVLTF,TGCAGCGCCGACTTCTCTGGGGCCAACGTCCTGACTTTC
13,TRBJ1-4,TRBV20-1,.,many,CSARSTGSEKLFF,TGCAGTGCTAGAAGCACAGGGAGTGAAAAACTGTTTTTT
15,TRBJ2-5,TRBV20-1,.,.,CSASRWGHLQETQYF,TGCAGTGCTTCCCGATGGGGACACCTACAAGAGACCCAGTACTTC
13,TRBJ1-1,TRBV3-1,.,few,CASSSRTRTEAFF,TGTGCCAGCAGCTCGCGGACTAGAACTGAAGCTTTCTTT
12,TRBJ2-5,TRBV27,.,.,CASGQPPETQYF,TGTGCCAGCGGGCAGCCCCCAGAGACCCAGTACTTC
12,TRBJ2-5,TRBV20-1,.,few,CSAPSTQETQYF,TGCAGTGCTCCTTCTACCCAAGAGACCCAGTACTTC
13,TRBJ2-7,TRBV6-5,.,many,CASSYSGQYEQYF,TGTGCCAGCAGTTACAGCGGACAATACGAGCAGTACTTC
12,TRBJ1-1,TRBV19,.,few,CASSKTGTEAFF,TGTGCCAGTAGTAAGACAGGAACTGAAGCTTTCTTT
17,TRBJ2-1,TRBV10-3,TRBD2,once,CAIRPFYLAGETDEQFF,TGTGCCATCAGACCATTCTATCTAGCGGGAGAGACAGATGAGCAGTTCTTC
13,TRBJ2-7,TRBV2,.,few,CASSRDTLYEQYF,TGTGCCAGCAGCAGGGACACCCTATACGAGCAGTACTTC
14,TRBJ2-7,TRBV28,TRBD2,few,CASSLTSGGYEQYF,TGTGCCAGCAGTTTGACTAGCGGGGGCTACGAGCAGTACTTC
15,TRBJ2-1,TRBV24-1,.,.,CATSDSGTWQNEQFF,TGTGCCACCAGTGATTCCGGGACTTGGCAAAATGAGCAGTTCTTC
16,TRBJ1-3,TRBV2,.,.,CASSEGPSISGNTIYF,TGTGCCAGCAGTGAGGGACCCTCAATCTCTGGAAACACCATATATTTT
15,TRBJ2-7,TRBV4-2,TRBD1,.,CASSLLGQGSSEQYF,TGTGCCAGCAGCCTCCTGGGACAGGGGTCTTCCGAGCAGTACTTC
16,TRBJ2-6,TRBV24-1,TRBD1,.,CATSDRDSPSANVLTF,TGTGCCACCAGTGATCGGGACAGCCCTTCGGCCAACGTCCTGACTTTC
16,TRBJ2-1,TRBV3-1,TRBD1,once,CASSQVDREPYNEQFF,TGTGCCAGCAGCCAAGTCGACAGGGAGCCCTACAATGAGCAGTTCTTC
13,TRBJ2-3,TRBV2,TRBD2,.,CATSGVAGDTQYF,TGTGCCACTAGCGGGGTCGCGGGAGATACGCAGTATTTT
17,TRBJ2-7,TRBV28,.,many,CASSSLRRLSSSYEQYF,TGTGCCAGCAGCTCCCTGAGGCGCCTTTCGAGCTCCTACGAGCAGTACTTC
13,TRBJ1-1,TRBV9,.,few,CASSVTANTEAFF,TGTGCCAGCAGCGTTACAGCTAACACTGAAGCTTTCTTT